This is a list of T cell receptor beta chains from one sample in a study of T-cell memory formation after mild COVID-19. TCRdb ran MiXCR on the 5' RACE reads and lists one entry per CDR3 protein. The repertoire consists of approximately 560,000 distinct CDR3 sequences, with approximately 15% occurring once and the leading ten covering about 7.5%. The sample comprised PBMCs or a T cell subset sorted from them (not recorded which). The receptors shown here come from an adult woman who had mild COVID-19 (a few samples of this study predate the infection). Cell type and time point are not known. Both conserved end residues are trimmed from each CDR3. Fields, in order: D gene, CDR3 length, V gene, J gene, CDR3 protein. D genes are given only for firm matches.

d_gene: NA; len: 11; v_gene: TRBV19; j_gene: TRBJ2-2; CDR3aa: ASSQTNTGELF
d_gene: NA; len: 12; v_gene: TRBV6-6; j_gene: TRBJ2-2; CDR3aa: ASSTRTGTGELF
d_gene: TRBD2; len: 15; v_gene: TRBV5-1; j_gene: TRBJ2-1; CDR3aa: ASSLGTGTSAYNEQF
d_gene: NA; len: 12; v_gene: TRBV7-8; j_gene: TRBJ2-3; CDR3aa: ASSLANPTDTQY
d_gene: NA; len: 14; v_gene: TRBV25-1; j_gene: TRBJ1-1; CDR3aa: ASSEGAGVMNTEAF
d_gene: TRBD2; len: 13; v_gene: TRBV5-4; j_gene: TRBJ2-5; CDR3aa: ASSLPGGFKETQY
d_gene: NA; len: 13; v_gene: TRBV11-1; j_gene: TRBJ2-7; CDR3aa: ASSHSGTYSYEQY
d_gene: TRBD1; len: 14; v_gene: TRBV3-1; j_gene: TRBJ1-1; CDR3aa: ASEGRPGQGWTEAF
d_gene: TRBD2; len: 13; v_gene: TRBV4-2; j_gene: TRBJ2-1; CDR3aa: ASSPGGLSFNEQF
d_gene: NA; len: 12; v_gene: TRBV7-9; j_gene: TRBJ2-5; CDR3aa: ASSLTRGPETQY
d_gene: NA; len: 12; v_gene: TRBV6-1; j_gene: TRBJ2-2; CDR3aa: AHPAVTNTGELF